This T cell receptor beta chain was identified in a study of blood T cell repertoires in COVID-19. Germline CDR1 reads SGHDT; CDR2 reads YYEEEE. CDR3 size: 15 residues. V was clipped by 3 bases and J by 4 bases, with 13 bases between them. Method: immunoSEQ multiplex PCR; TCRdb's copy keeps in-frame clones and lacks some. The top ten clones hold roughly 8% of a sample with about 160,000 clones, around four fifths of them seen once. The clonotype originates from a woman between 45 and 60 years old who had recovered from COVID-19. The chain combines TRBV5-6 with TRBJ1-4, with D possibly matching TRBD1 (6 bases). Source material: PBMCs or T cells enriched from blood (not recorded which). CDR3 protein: CASSYLTGNNEKLFF. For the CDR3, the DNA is TGTGCCAGCAGCTACCTGACAGGAAATAATGAAAAACTGTTTTTT.